Below, 25 T cell receptor beta chains from the same sample are listed, as sequenced in a study of OX40 agonist ivuxolimab in advanced cancers. Generated by immunoSEQ multiplex PCR, the TCRdb table keeps only in-frame clones and is missing some. The sample has tens of thousands of clones, more than 85% seen once. Sequencing was performed on CD4+ or CD8+ T cells sorted from blood, taken in a trial of the OX40 agonist ivuxolimab. The receptors come from an adult with an advanced solid tumor such as melanoma, head and neck, liver or kidney cancer.

The V call is TRBV29-1, the J call TRBJ1-3, with D unclear. V dropped 6 bases and J dropped 0 bases, with 9 bases sitting between them. The CDR3 runs to 13 residues. Germline V gene sequence: CDR1 SQVTM, CDR2 ANQGSEA. DNA for the CDR3: TGCAGCGTGTCGGTCGGCTCTGGAAACACCATATATTTT. It translates to CSVSVGSGNTIYF.

The chain links TRBV18 to TRBJ2-7; D unresolved. CDR3 length: 16 amino acids. Germline V gene lookup returns CDR1 KGHSH and CDR2 LQKENI. V gave up 6 bases and J gave up 7 bases, with 25 bases separating them. The CDR3 is CASSPQNGVVSDEQYF. The CDR3 DNA reads TGTGCCAGCTCCCCCCAAAATGGGGTCGTCTCGGATGAGCAGTACTTC. The full variable domain, with the rest looked up from reference TRBV18 and TRBJ2-7, is NAGVMQNPRHLVRRRGQEARLRCSPMKGHSHVYWYRQLPEEGLKFMVYLQKENIIDESGMPKERFSAEFPKEGPSILRIQQVVRGDSAAYFCASSPQNGVVSDEQYFGPGTRLTVT.

The V and J genes are TRBV7-8 and TRBJ1-1, with D perhaps matching TRBD1 (6 bases). Trimming shortened V by 4 bases and J by 3 bases, and 12 bases separated the two germline ends. Per the germline V gene, CDR1 is SGHVS and CDR2 is FQNEAQ. CDR3 length: 14 residues. The chain's CDR3 is CASSWLEGDTEAFF. DNA for the CDR3: TGTGCCAGCAGCTGGCTAGAGGGGGACACTGAAGCTTTCTTT. Filled out from reference TRBV7-8 and TRBJ1-1, the complete variable domain reads GAGVSQSPRYKVAKRGQDVALRCDPISGHVSLFWYQQALGQGPEFLTYFQNEAQLDKSGLPSDRFFAERPEGSVSTLKIQRTQQEDSAVYLCASSWLEGDTEAFFGQGTRLTVV.

The chain is built from TRBV5-1 and TRBJ1-4, with D maybe TRBD1 (6 bases). There are 13 residues in the CDR3. V was clipped by 5 bases and J by 5 bases, with 10 bases between them. Looked up from germline, CDR1 is SGHRS and CDR2 is YFSETQ. Here the CDR3 DNA reads TGCGCCAGCAGACAGGGACCAAATGAAAAACTGTTTTTT. Protein: CASRQGPNEKLFF.

The V and J genes are TRBV5-5 and TRBJ1-1; D ambiguous. CDR1 is SGHKS, CDR2 YYEKEE, per germline (reference sequence). V was cut by 4 bases and J by 4 bases, with 8 bases left in between. CDR3 length: 12 amino acids. CDR3 loop: CASSHLGTEAFF. As DNA, the CDR3 is TGTGCCAGCAGCCACTTGGGCACTGAAGCTTTCTTT.

The chain employs TRBV18 and TRBJ2-7, with D perhaps being TRBD1 or TRBD2 (5 bases each). The CDR3 length is 17 residues. The V and J ends lost 2 bases and 2 bases respectively, with 19 bases between them. Germline V gives CDR1 KGHSH, CDR2 LQKENI. This chain's CDR3 is CASSPASGPLSPYEQYF. The CDR3 DNA reads as TGTGCCAGCTCACCAGCCTCGGGACCCCTTAGCCCCTACGAGCAGTACTTC.

The V gene is TRBV6-5, the J gene TRBJ2-5; 15 nucleotides agree with TRBD2. With V trimmed by 6 bases and J by 7 bases, 6 bases remained unmatched. Germline V CDR1 and CDR2: MNHEY, SVGAGI. The length of the CDR3 is 15 residues. As DNA, the CDR3 is TGTGCCAGCAGCCGGACTAGCGGGGGGGCGGTGACCCAGTACTTC. Amino acid sequence: CASSRTSGGAVTQYF.

The chain joins TRBV7-6 to TRBJ1-1; D not certain. The V end was cut by 5 bases, the J end by 0 bases, with 7 bases between. This CDR3 contains 13 residues. The germline V gene encodes CDR1 SGHVS and CDR2 FNYEAQ. CDR3 DNA: TGTGCCAGCAGCCTAACGGTGAACACTGAAGCTTTCTTT. This gives the protein CASSLTVNTEAFF.

This chain joins TRBV15 and TRBJ2-1; possible D gene TRBD2, 7 bases. This CDR3 comprises 17 residues. Germline values: CDR1 LNHNV, CDR2 YYDKDF (reference sequence). Trimming stripped 4 bases from V and 6 bases from J, with 22 bases between. CDR3 sequence (DNA): TGTGCCACCAGCACAAGCACTATCGGGGGGCCCGGCAATGAGCAGTTCTTC. It yields the protein CATSTSTIGGPGNEQFF. Variable domain in full (rest from reference TRBV15 and TRBJ2-1): DAMVIQNPRYQVTQFGKPVTLSCSQTLNHNVMYWYQQKSSQAPKLLFHYYDKDFNNEADTPDNFQSRRPNTSFCFLDIRSPGLGDTAMYLCATSTSTIGGPGNEQFFGPGTRLTVL.

The chain links TRBV5-4 to TRBJ2-7; D gene unclear. Germline V gene sequence: CDR1 SGHNT, CDR2 YYREEE (reference sequence). V was clipped by 0 bases and J by 0 bases, with 10 bases between them. This CDR3 has 15 residues. The CDR3 is CASSLGGGDSYEQYF. The CDR3 region has the DNA TGTGCCAGCAGCTTGGGGGGTGGGGACTCCTACGAGCAGTACTTC.

This chain uses TRBV25-1 with TRBJ2-3; D gene ambiguous. V dropped 1 base and J dropped 4 bases, with 9 bases sitting between them. Germline assignment: CDR1 MGHDK and CDR2 SYGVNS. The CDR3 runs 14 residues. As DNA, the CDR3 is TGTGCCAGCAGTGAATCCGGGTGGGCAGATACGCAGTATTTT. Translating gives CASSESGWADTQYF.

V is TRBV27 and J is TRBJ1-5; D gene ambiguous. V lost 3 bases and J lost 4, with 7 bases in between. This CDR3 region has 13 residues. Germline loops: CDR1 MNHEY, CDR2 SMNVEV (reference sequence). The CDR3 sequence: CASSFAENQPQHF. As DNA, the CDR3 is TGTGCCAGCAGTTTCGCGGAAAATCAGCCCCAGCATTTT.

This clone was seen a single time. J is TRBJ1-5 and V is TRBV5-1; D uncertain. Germline lookup yields CDR1 SGHRS and CDR2 YFSETQ. The CDR3 is made up of 13 amino acids. Trimming took 3 bases from V and 0 from J, leaving 4 bases between them. The CDR3 loop reads CASSSGSNQPQHF. Written as DNA, the CDR3 is TGCGCCAGCAGCTCCGGTAGCAATCAGCCCCAGCATTTT.

This chain links TRBV18 with TRBJ2-7; tentative D call: TRBD1 (5 bases). In germline, CDR1 is KGHSH, CDR2 LQKENI. V was clipped by 3 bases and J by 0 bases, with 15 bases between them. CDR3 length: 16 residues. DNA for the CDR3: TGTGCCAGCTCACCCTCTTCTGACAGAACCTCCTACGAGCAGTACTTC. This translates into CASSPSSDRTSYEQYF.

Worth noting for this clone: A junction end diverges from the germline sequence, so it may reflect a read error. V gene TRBV5-3 combines with J gene TRBJ1-5, with no clear D. TRBV5-3 is identified as an open reading frame with a role that is uncertain. The CDR3 runs 15 residues. The CDR3 sequence: CASSLRDDSNQPQHF. In nucleotides, the CDR3 is TGTGCCAGCAGCTTGCGAGACGACAGCAATCAGCCCCAGCATTTT.

The chain recombines TRBV6-5 with TRBJ2-2; no definite D call. Trimming cost V 4 bases and J 5 bases, with 14 bases left between them. Germline V lookup: CDR1 MNHEY, CDR2 SVGAGI. The CDR3 consists of 15 residues. The DNA of the CDR3 is TGTGCCAGCAGTTTTTCCCTCCCCGGGACCGGGGAGCTGTTTTTT. Protein product: CASSFSLPGTGELFF.

This rearrangement joins TRBV6-6 to TRBJ1-1, with D hard to call. The CDR3 is made up of 13 amino acids. Trimming cost V 5 bases and J 5 bases, with 12 bases left between them. The germline gives CDR1 MNHNY, CDR2 SVGAGI (reference sequence). CDR3: CASSPAQRTEAFF. The CDR3 DNA is TGTGCCAGCAGTCCCGCCCAAAGAACTGAAGCTTTCTTT.

The chain carries TRBV11-1 and TRBJ2-5; D is perhaps TRBD2 (5 bases). CDR1 and CDR2 from the germline V gene are SGHAT and FQDESV (reference sequence). This CDR3 comprises 14 residues. V lost 1 base to trimming and J lost 3 bases, with 9 bases between them. The CDR3: CASSLVGVKETQYF. For the CDR3, the DNA is TGTGCCAGCAGCTTAGTGGGAGTGAAAGAGACCCAGTACTTC.

The chain carries TRBV7-2 and TRBJ2-1; 8 bases match TRBD2. Per the germline V gene, CDR1 is SGHTA and CDR2 is FQGNSA. The CDR3 length is 15 residues. Trimming at V came to 5 bases and at J to 1 base, leaving 4 bases not matched to a gene. Here the CDR3 reads CASSDSGASYNEQFF. The CDR3 coding sequence is TGTGCCAGCAGCGATAGCGGGGCGTCCTACAATGAGCAGTTCTTC. Full variable domain (missing parts from reference TRBV7-2 and TRBJ2-1): GAGVSQSPSNKVTEKGKDVELRCDPISGHTALYWYRQSLGQGLEFLIYFQGNSAPDKSGLPSDRFSAERTGGSVSTLTIQRTQQEDSAVYLCASSDSGASYNEQFFGPGTRLTVL.

The chain is built from TRBV6-1 and TRBJ2-7, with D hard to call. There are 12 residues in the CDR3. CDR1 is MNHNS and CDR2 is SASEGT in the germline V gene. The ends were cut back, 3 bases at V and 2 bases at J, with 5 bases in the middle. The CDR3 protein is CASSDGPYEQYF. DNA for the CDR3: TGTGCCAGCAGTGACGGGCCCTACGAGCAGTACTTC.

In this sample, this clone turned up a few times. The chain combines TRBV7-9 with TRBJ2-3, with 8 bases matching TRBD1. CDR3 length: 15 residues. Trimming removed 4 bases from V and 3 bases from J; junction bases left unmatched: 6. Germline V gives CDR1 SEHNR, CDR2 FQNEAQ (reference sequence). For the CDR3, the DNA is TGTGCCAGCAGCTCTCAACGGACAGGGACAGATACGCAGTATTTT. Its protein is CASSSQRTGTDTQYF.

The chain uses TRBV18 and TRBJ1-1, with D hard to call. There are 13 residues in the CDR3. Trimming removed 0 bases at V and 6 bases at J, with 8 bases between. Germline CDR1 is KGHSH and CDR2 is LQKENI. The CDR3 coding sequence is TGTGCCAGCTCACCACCAGGGATGGCTGAAGCTTTCTTT. The encoded protein is CASSPPGMAEAFF.

The chain joins TRBV18 to TRBJ2-7, with D possibly TRBD2 on 6 matching bases. V was shortened by 3 bases and J by 3 bases, with 21 bases between the two germline ends. Germline CDR1 reads KGHSH; CDR2 reads LQKENI. The CDR3 has 17 residues. The CDR3 region has the DNA TGTGCCAGCTCACCGATCCCCGGTGGGCAGGGAGGCTACGAGCAGTACTTC. This codes for CASSPIPGGQGGYEQYF.

The chain combines TRBV29-1 with TRBJ1-1; TRBD1 might be the D (5 bases). Germline V gene sequence: CDR1 SQVTM, CDR2 ANQGSEA. Trimming took 2 bases from V and 4 from J, leaving 8 bases between them. The CDR3 is made up of 12 amino acids. The CDR3 sequence is CSVESGGTEAFF. The CDR3 bases are TGCAGCGTTGAATCGGGGGGCACTGAAGCTTTCTTT.

The CDR3 DNA is TGTGCCAGCAGCCAGCGACAGGGGAGGGGCACTGAAGCTTTCTTT. Translation gives CASSQRQGRGTEAFF. This sequence joins TRBV14 and TRBJ1-1; 8 nucleotides agree with TRBD1. The CDR3 covers 15 residues. J lost 4 bases, V lost 3 bases, and 7 bases had no gene match. Germline lookup yields CDR1 SGHDN and CDR2 FVKESK.